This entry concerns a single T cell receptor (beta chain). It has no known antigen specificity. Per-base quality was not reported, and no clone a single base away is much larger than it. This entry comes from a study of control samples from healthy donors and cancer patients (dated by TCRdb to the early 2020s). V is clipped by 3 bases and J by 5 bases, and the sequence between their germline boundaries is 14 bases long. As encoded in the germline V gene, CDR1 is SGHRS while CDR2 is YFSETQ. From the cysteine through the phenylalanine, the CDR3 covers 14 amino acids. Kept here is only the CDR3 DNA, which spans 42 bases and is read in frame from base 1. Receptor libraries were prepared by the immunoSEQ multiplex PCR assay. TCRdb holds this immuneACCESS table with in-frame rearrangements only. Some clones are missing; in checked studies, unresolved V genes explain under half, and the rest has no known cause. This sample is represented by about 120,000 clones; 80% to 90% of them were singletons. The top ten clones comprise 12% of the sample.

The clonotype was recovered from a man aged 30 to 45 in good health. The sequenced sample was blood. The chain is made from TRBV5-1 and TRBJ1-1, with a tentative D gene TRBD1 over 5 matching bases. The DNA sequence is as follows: TGCGCCAGCAGCTCCCAGGGTTCGGCAACTGAAGCTTTCTTT. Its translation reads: CASSSQGSATEAFF.